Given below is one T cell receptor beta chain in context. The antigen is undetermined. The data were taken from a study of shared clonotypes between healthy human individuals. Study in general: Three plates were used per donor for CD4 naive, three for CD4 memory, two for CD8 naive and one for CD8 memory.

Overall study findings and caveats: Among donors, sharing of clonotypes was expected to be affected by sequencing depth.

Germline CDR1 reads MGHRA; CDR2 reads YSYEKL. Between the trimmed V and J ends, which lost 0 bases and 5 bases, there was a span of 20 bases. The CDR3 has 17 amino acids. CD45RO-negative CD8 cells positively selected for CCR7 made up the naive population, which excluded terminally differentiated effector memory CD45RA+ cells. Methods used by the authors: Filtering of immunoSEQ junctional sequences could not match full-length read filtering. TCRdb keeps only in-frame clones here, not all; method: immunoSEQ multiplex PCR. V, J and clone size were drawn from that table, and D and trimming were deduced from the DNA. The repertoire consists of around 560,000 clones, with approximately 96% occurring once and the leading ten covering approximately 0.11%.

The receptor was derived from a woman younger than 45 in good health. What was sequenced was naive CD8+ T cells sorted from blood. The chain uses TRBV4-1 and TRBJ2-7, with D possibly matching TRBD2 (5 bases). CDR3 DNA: TGCGCCAGCAGCCAAGATCGAGCAGAAGCGGAAGGCGACGAGCAGTACTTC. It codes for CASSQDRAEAEGDEQYF.